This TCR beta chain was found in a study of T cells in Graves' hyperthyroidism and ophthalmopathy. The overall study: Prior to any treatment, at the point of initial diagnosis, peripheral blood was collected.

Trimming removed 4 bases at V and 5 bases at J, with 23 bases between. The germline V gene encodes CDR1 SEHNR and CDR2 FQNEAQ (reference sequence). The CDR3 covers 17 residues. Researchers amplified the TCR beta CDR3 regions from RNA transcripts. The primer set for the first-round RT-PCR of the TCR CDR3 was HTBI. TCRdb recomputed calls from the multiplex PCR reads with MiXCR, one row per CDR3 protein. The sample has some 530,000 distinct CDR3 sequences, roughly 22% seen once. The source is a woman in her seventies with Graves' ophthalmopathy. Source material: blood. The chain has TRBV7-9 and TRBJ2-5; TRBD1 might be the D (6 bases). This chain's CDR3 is CASSSRPGERVKETQYF. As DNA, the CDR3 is TGTGCCAGCAGCTCTAGGCCAGGGGAGAGGGTAAAGGAGACCCAGTACTTC.